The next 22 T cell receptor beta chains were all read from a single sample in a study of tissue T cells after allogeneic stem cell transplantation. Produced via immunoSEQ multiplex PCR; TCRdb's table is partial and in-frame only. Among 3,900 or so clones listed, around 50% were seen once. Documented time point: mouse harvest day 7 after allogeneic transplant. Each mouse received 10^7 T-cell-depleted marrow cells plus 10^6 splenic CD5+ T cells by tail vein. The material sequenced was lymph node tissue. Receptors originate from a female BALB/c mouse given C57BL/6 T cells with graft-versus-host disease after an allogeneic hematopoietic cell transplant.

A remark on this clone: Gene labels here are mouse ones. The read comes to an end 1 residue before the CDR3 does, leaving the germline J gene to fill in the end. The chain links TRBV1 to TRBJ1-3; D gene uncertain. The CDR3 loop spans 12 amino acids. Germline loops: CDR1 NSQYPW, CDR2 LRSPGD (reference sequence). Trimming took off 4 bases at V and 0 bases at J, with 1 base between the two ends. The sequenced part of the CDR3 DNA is TGCACCTGCAGTGGTTCTGGAAATACGCTCTAT. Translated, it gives CTCSGSGNTLY. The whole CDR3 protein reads CTCSGSGNTLYF.

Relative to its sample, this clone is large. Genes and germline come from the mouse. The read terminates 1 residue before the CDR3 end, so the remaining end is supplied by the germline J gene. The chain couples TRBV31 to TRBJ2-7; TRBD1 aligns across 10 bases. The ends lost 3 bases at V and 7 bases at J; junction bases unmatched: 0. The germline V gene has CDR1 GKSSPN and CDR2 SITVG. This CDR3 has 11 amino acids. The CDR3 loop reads CAWRDRGEQYF. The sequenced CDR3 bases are TGTGCCTGGAGGGACAGGGGGGAACAGTAC.

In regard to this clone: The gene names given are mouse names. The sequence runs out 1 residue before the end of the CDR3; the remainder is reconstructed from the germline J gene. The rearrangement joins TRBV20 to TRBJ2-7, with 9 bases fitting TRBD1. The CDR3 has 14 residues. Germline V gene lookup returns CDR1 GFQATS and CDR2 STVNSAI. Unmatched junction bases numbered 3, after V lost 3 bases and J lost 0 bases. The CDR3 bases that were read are TGTGGTGCTAGCCGGGACAGGGTCTCCTATGAACAGTAC. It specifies CGASRDRVSYEQY. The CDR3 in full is CGASRDRVSYEQYF.

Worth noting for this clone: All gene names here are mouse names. The part of the CDR3 DNA that was read is TGTGCCAGCAGCTTGACTGGGTTCGGGGACACCCAGTAC. This sequence encodes CASSLTGFGDTQY. The complete CDR3 reads CASSLTGFGDTQYF. The chain uses TRBV4 and TRBJ2-5; 7 nucleotides agree with TRBD2. Read data end 1 residue before the CDR3 end; the end is taken from the germline J gene. The CDR3 consists of 14 residues. V trimming: 4 bases; J trimming: 6 bases; junction bases outside the gene matches: 7. Germline CDR1 and CDR2: LGHDT and YNNKQL (reference sequence).

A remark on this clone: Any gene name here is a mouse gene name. CDR3 amino acids: CASSTPDRDTLYF. The sequenced part of the CDR3 DNA is TGTGCCAGCAGTACACCGGACAGGGACACCTTGTAC. The chain has TRBV19 and TRBJ2-4; 8 bases line up with TRBD1. The CDR3 extends 1 residue past the end of the read, so its final part is completed from the germline J gene. Unmatched junction bases numbered 4, after V lost 3 bases and J lost 7 bases. In germline, CDR1 is FNHDT, CDR2 SITEND (reference sequence). This CDR3 contains 13 residues.

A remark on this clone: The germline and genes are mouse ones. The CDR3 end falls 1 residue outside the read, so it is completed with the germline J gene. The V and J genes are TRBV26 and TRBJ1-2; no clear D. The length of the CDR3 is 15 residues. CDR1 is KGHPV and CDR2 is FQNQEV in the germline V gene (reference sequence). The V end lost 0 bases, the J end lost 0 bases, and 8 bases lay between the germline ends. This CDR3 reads CASSLSTATNSDYTF. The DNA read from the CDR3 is TGTGCCAGCAGTCTGTCGACGGCAACAAACTCCGACTACACC.

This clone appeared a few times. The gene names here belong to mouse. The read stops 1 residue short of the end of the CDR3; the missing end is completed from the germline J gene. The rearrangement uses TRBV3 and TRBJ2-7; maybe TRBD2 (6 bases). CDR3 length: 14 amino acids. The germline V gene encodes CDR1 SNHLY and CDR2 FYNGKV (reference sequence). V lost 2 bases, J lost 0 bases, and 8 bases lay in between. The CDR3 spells CASSLPGASYEQYF. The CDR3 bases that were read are TGTGCCAGCAGCTTACCTGGGGCCTCCTATGAACAGTAC.

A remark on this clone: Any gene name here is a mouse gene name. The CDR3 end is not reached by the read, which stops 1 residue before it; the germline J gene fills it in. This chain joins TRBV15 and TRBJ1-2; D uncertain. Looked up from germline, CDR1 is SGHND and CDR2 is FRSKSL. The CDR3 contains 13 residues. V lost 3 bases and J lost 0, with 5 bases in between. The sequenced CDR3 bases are TGTGCCAGCAGTTTGACACCAAACTCCGACTACACC. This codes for CASSLTPNSDYT. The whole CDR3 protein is CASSLTPNSDYTF. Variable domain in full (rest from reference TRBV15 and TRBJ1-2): DAGVTQTPRHEVAEKGQTIILKCEPVSGHNDLFWYRQTKIQGLELLSYFRSKSLMEDGGAFKDRFKAEMLNSSFSTLKIQPTEPKDSAVYLCASSLTPNSDYTFGSGTRLLVI.

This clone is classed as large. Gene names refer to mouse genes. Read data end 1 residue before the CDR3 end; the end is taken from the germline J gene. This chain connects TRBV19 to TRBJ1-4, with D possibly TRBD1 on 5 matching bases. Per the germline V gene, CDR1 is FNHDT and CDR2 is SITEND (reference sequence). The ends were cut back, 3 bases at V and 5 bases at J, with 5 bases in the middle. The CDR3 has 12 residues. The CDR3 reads CASSTGNERLFF. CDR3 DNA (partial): TGTGCCAGCAGTACAGGGAACGAAAGATTATTT.

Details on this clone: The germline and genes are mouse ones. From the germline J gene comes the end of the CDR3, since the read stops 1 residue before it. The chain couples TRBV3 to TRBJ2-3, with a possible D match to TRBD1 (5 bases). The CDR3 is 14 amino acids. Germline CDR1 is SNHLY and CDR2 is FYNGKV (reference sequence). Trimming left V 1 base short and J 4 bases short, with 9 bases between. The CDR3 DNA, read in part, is TGTGCCAGCAGCTTAGGGCAGGGATCAGAAACGCTGTAT. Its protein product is CASSLGQGSETLY. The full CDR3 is CASSLGQGSETLYF.

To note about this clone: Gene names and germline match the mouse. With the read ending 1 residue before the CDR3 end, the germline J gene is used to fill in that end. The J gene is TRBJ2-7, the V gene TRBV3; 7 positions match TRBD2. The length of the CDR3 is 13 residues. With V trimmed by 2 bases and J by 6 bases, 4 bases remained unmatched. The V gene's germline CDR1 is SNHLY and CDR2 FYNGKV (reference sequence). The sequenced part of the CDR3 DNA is TGTGCCAGCAGCTTACTGGGGGAATTTGAACAGTAC. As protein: CASSLLGEFEQY. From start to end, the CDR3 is CASSLLGEFEQYF.

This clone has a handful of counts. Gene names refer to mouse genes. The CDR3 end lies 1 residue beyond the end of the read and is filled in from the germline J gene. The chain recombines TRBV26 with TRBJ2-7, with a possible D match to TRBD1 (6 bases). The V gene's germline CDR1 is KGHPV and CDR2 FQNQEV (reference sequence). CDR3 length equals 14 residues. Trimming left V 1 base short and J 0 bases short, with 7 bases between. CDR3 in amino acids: CASSLFRGSYEQYF. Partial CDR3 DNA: TGTGCCAGCAGTCTGTTCAGGGGCTCCTATGAACAGTAC.

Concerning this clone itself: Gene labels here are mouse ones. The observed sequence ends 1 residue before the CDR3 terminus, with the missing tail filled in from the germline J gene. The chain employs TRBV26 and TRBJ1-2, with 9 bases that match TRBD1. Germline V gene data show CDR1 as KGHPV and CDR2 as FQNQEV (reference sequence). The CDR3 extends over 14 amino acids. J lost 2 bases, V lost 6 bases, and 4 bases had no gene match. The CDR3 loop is CASSAGQGNSDYTF. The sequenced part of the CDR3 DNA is TGTGCCAGCAGCGCGGGACAGGGCAACTCCGACTACACC. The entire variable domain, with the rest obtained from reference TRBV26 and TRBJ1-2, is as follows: NSKVIQTPRYLVKGQGQKAKMRCIPEKGHPVVFWYQQNKNNEFKFLINFQNQEVLQQIDMTEKRFSAECPSNSPCSLEIQSSEAGDSALYLCASSAGQGNSDYTFGSGTRLLVI.

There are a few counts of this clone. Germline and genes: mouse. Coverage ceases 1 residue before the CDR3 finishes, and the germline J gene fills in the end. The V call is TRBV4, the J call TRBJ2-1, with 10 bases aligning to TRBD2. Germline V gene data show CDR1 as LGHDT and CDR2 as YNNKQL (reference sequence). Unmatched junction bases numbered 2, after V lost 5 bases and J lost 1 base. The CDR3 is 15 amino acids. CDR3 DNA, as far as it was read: TGTGCCAGCAGCCCGACTGGGGGGAACTATGCTGAGCAGTTC. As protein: CASSPTGGNYAEQF. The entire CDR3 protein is CASSPTGGNYAEQFF.

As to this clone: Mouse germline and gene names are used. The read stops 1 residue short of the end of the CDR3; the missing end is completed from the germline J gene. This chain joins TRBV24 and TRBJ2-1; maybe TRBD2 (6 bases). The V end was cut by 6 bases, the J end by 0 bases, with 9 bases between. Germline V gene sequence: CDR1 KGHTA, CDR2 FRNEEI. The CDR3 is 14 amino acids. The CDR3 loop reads CASRGGLNYAEQFF. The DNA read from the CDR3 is TGTGCCAGCAGGGGGGGACTTAACTATGCTGAGCAGTTC.

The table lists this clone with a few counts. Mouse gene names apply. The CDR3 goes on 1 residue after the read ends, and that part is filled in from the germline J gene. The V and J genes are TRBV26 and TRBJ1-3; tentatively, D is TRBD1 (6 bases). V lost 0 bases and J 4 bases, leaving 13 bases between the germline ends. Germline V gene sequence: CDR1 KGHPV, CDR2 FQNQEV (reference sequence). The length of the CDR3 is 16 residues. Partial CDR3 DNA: TGTGCCAGCAGTCTGTCGTCGGGGGCGAGAGGAAATACGCTCTAT. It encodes CASSLSSGARGNTLY. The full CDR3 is CASSLSSGARGNTLYF.

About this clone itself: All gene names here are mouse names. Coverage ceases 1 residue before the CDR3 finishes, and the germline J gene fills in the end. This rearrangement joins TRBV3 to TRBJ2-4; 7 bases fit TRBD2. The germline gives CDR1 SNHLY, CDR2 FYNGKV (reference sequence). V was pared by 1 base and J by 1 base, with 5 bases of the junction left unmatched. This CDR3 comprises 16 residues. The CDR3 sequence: CASSLDGGSGQNTLYF. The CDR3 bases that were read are TGTGCCAGCAGCTTAGATGGGGGGAGTGGTCAAAACACCTTGTAC.

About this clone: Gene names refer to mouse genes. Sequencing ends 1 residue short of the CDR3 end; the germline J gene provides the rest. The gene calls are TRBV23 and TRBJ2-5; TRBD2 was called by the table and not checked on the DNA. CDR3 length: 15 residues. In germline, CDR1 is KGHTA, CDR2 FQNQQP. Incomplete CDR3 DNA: TGCTCCAGCAGTCAATCTTGGGGGGGCGCCGACACCCAGTAC. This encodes CSSSQSWGGADTQY. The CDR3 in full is CSSSQSWGGADTQYF. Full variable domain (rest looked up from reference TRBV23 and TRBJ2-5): DAAVTQKPRYLIKMKGQEAEMKCIPEKGHTAVFWYQQKQSKELKFLIYFQNQQPLDQIDMVKERFSAVCPSSSLCSLGIRTCEAEDSALYLCSSSQSWGGADTQYFGPGTRLLVL.

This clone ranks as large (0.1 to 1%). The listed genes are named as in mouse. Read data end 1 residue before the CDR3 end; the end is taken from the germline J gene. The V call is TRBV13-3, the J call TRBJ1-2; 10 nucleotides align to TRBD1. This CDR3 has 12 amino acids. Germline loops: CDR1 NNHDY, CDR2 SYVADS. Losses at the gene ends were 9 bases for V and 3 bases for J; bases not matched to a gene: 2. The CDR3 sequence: CATGTGDSDYTF. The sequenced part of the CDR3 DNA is TGTGCCACCGGGACAGGGGACTCCGACTACACC.

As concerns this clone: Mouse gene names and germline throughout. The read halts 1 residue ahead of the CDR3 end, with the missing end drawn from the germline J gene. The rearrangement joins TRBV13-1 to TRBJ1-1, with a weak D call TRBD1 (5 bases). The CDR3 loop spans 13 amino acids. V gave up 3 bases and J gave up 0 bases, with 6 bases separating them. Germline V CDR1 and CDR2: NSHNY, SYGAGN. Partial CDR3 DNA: TGTGCCAGCAGTGGGGGGACAAACACAGAAGTCTTC. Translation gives CASSGGTNTEVF. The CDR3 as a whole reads CASSGGTNTEVFF.

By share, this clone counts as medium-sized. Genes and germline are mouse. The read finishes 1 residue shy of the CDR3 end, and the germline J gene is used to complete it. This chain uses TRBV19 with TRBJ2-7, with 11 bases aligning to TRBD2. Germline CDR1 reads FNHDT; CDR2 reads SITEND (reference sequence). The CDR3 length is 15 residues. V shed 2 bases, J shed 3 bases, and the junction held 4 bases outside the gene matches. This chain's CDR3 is CASSIDWGGVYEQYF. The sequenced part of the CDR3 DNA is TGTGCCAGCAGTATCGACTGGGGGGGGGTCTATGAACAGTAC.

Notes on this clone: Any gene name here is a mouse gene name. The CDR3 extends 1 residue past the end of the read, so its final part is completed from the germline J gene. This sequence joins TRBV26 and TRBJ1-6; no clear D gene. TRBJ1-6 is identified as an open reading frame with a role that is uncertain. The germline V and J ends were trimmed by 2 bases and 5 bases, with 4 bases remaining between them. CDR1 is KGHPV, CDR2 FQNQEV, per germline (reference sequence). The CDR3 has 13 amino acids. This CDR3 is CASSLGNNSPLYF. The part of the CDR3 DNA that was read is TGTGCCAGCAGTCTGGGCAATAATTCGCCCCTCTAC.